The entry below gives a single TCR beta chain sequence along with its context. Its antigen is not identified. The sample belongs to a study of beta chain features in type 1 diabetes. Across the whole study: In all, 85 million to 130 million sorted cells from all samples were analyzed.

Findings and limits, study-wide: TCRB CDR3 length was moderately but significantly reduced in all four CD4+ subsets of Type 1 diabetes patients.

Every isolated RNA sample was fully reverse transcribed, so sequencing captured expressed TCRB transcripts. Method: immunoSEQ multiplex PCR; TCRdb's copy keeps in-frame clones and lacks some. The profile covers tens of thousands of clones, with around 60% appearing a single time and under 0.35% taken by the ten largest. Germline V gene lookup returns CDR1 LNHNV and CDR2 YYDKDF (reference sequence). The CDR3 spans 16 residues. Losses at the gene ends were 1 base for V and 3 bases for J; bases not matched to a gene: 7. This clonotype originated in a woman in her 30s with type 1 diabetes. The chain couples TRBV15 to TRBJ2-7, with 9 bases fitting TRBD2. Sequencing was carried out using stem cell memory CD4+ T cells from blood. CDR3 sequence reads: CATSRARGGGYYEQYF. For the CDR3, the DNA is TGTGCCACCAGCAGAGCCCGCGGGGGGGGGTACTACGAGCAGTACTTC.